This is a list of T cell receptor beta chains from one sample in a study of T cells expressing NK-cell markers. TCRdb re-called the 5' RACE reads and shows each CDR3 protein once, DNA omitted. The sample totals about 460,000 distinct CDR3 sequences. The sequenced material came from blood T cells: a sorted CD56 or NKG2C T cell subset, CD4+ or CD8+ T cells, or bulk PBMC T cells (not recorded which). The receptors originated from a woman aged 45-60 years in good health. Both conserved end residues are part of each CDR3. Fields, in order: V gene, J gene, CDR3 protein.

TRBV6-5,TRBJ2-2,CASGGGIGELFF
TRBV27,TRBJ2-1,CASTRDRVINEQFF
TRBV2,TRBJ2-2,CASSGTSVGTGELFF
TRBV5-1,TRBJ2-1,CASSPGGAGGHNEQFF
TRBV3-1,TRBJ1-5,CASSQIASNQPQHF
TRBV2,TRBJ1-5,CASRGQGHQPQHF
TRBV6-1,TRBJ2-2,CASSGRENTGELFF
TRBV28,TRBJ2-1,CASAGVGNNEQFF
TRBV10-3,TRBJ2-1,CATLGAGARYEQFF
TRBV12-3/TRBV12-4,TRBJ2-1,CASSFRRVSYNEQFF
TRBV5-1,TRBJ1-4,CASSYSLGATNEKLFF
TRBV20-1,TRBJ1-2,CSALTGYQPRGGYTF